This T cell receptor (beta chain) came from a study of human T cells and chemical hapten exposure. Germline assignment: CDR1 SGHTA and CDR2 FQGNSA. CDR3 length: 15 amino acids. V shed 5 bases and J 3 bases; nucleotides not matched to a gene: 6. TCRdb passed the RACE reads through MiXCR, listing each CDR3 protein once. The table shows some 96,000 distinct CDR3 sequences, with 25% to 35% occurring only once. Time point reported: patch test 3, about 24 weeks after DPC sensitization. Noted treatment: therapeutic diphenylcyclopropenone sensitization with weekly scalp DPC. The chain carries TRBV7-2 and TRBJ1-4; 7 positions match TRBD1. This specimen was whole blood, taken in connection with sensitization to the hapten diphenylcyclopropenone (DPC). This clonotype was sampled from a man aged 35 to 55 with alopecia areata. Some clones in this sample may be carry-over from other donors' samples. CDR3 loop: CASSTTGLANEKLFF. DNA for the CDR3: TGTGCCAGCAGCACGACAGGGTTAGCTAATGAAAAACTGTTTTTT.